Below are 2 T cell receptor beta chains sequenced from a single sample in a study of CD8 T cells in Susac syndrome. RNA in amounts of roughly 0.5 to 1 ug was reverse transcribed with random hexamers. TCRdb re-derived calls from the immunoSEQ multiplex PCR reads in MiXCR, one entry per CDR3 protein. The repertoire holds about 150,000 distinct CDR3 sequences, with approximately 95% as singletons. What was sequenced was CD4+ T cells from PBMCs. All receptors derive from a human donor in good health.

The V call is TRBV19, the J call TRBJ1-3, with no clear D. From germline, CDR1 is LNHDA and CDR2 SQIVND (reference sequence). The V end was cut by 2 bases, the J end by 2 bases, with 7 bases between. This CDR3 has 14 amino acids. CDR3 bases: TGTGCCAGTAGTATACGCAGGACTGGAAACACCATATATTTT. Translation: CASSIRRTGNTIYF.

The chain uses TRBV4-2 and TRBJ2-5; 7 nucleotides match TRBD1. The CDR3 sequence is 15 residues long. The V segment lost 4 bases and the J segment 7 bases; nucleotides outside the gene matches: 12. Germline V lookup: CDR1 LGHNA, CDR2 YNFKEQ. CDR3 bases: TGTGCCAGCAGCCTCGGGACAGATAATGTGGGGACCCAGTACTTC. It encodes CASSLGTDNVGTQYF.